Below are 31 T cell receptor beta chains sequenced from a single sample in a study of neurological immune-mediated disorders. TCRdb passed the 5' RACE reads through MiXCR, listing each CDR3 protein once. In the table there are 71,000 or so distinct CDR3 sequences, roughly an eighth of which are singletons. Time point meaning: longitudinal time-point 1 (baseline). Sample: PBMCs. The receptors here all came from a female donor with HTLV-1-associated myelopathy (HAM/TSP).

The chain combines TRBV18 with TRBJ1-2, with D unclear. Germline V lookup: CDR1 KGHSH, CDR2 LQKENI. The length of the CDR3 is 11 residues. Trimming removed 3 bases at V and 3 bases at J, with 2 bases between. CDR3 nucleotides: TGTGCCAGCTCACCTGACTATGGCTACACCTTC. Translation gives CASSPDYGYTF.

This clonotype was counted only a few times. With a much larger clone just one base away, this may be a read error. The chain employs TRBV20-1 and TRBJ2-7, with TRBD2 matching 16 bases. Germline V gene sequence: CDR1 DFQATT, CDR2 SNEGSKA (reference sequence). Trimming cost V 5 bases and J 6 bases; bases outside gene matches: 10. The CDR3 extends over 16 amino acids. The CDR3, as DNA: TGCAGTGCTTCCCCCCCGGGACTAGCGGGGGGGAGCGAGCAGTACTTC. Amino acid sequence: CSASPPGLAGGSEQYF.

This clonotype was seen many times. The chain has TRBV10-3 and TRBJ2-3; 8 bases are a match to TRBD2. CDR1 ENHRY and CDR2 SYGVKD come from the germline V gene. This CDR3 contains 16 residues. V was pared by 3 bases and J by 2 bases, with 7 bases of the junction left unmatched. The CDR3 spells CAISEKAGGFTDTQYF. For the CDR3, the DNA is TGTGCCATCAGTGAAAAGGCGGGGGGTTTCACAGATACGCAGTATTTT.

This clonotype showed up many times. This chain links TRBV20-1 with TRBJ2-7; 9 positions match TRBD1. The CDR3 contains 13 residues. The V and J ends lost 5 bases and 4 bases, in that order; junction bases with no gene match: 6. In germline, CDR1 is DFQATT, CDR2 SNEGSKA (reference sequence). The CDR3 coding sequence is TGCAGTGCTCCTGGGACAGGGCTTTACGAGCAGTACTTC. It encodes CSAPGTGLYEQYF.

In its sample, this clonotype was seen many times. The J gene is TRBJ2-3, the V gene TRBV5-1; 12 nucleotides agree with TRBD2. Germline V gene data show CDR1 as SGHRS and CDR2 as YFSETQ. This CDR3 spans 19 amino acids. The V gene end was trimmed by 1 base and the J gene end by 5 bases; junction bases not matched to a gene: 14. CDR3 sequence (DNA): TGCGCCAGCAGCTTGAGGCCTAGCGGGGGGGCCACAGCGGGAGATACGCAGTATTTT. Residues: CASSLRPSGGATAGDTQYF.

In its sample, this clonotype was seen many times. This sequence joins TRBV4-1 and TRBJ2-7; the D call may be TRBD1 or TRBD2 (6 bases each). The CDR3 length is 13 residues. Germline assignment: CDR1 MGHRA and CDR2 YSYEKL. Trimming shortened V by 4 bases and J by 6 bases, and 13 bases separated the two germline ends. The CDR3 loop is CASSLEGDVEQYF. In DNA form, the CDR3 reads TGCGCCAGCAGCCTGGAGGGGGACGTCGAGCAGTACTTC.

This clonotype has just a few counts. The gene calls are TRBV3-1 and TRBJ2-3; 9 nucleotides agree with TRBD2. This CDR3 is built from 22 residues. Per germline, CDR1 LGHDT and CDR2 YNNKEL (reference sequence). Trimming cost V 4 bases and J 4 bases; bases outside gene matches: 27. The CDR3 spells CASSRARSTNRQAGGMADTQYF. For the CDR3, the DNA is TGTGCCAGCAGCCGCGCGCGGTCAACCAACCGACAAGCGGGAGGAATGGCAGATACGCAGTATTTT.

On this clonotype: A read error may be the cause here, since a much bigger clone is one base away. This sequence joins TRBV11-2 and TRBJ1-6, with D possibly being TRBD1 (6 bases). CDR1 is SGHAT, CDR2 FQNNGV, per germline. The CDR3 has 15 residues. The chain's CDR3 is CTSSSSGGLGSPLHF. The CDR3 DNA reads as TGTACCAGCAGCTCAAGCGGGGGGCTAGGGTCACCCCTCCACTTT. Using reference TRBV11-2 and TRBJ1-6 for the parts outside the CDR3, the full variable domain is EAGVAQSPRYKIIEKRQSVAFWCNPISGHATLYWYQQILGQGPKLLIQFQNNGVVDDSQLPKDRFSAERLKGVDSTLKIQPAKLEDSAVYLCTSSSSGGLGSPLHFGNGTRLTVT.

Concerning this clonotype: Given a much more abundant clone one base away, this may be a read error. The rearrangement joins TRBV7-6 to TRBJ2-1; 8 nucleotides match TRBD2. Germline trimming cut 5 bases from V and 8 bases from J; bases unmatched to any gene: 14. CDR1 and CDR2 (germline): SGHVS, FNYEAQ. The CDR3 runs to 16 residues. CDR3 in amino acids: CASSRTSRRASDEQFF. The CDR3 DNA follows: TGTGCCAGCAGCCGGACTAGCCGGAGGGCCTCAGATGAGCAGTTCTTC.

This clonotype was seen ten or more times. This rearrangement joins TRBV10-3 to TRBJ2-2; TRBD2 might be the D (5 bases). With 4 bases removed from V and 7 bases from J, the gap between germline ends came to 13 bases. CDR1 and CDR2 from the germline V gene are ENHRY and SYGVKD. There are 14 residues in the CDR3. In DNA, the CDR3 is TGTGCCATCAGTGGATTATCCGGAGGCGGGGAGCTGTTTTTT. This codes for CAISGLSGGGELFF.

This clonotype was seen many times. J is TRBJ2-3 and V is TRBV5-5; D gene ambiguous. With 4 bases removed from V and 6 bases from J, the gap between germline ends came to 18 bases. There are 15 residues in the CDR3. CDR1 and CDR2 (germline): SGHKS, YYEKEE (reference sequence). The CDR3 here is CASSPSGRRGDTQYF. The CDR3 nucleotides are TGTGCCAGCAGCCCTTCGGGCAGGCGTGGGGATACGCAGTATTTT.

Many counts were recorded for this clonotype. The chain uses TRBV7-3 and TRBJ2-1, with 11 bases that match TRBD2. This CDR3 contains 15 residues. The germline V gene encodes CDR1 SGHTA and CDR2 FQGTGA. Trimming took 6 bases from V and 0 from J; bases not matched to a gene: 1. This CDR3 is CASRLAGGSYNEQFF. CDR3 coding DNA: TGTGCCAGCAGGCTAGCGGGGGGCTCCTACAATGAGCAGTTCTTC.

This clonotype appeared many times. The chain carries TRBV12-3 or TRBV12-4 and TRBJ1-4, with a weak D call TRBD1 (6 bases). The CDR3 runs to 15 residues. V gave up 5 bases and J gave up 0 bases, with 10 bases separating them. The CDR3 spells CASSPQGATNEKLFF. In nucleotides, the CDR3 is TGTGCCAGCAGTCCACAGGGTGCAACTAATGAAAAACTGTTTTTT.

Here the CDR3 reads CASRQDRGNIQYF. In DNA form, the CDR3 reads TGCGCCAGCAGGCAGGACAGGGGGAACATTCAGTACTTC. This sequence joins TRBV5-1 and TRBJ2-4; 10 bases align to TRBD1. This CDR3 comprises 13 residues. Germline-derived CDR1 and CDR2 are SGHRS and YFSETQ. V trimming: 5 bases; J trimming: 7 bases; junction bases outside the gene matches: 3.

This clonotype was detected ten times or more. The DNA for the CDR3 is TGTGCCAGCAGCCGTTTCGGAGGGTGTGGCTACACCTTC. This translates into CASSRFGGCGYTF. The V gene is TRBV9, the J gene TRBJ1-2; D unresolved. CDR3 length equals 13 residues. Germline CDR1 reads SGDLS; CDR2 reads YYNGEE. With 4 bases removed from V and 7 bases from J, the gap between germline ends came to 14 bases. Full variable domain (outside the CDR3, taken from reference TRBV9 and TRBJ1-2): DSGVTQTPKHLITATGQRVTLRCSPRSGDLSVYWYQQSLDQGLQFLIQYYNGEERAKGNILERFSAQQFPDLHSELNLSSLELGDSALYFCASSRFGGCGYTFGSGTRLTVV.

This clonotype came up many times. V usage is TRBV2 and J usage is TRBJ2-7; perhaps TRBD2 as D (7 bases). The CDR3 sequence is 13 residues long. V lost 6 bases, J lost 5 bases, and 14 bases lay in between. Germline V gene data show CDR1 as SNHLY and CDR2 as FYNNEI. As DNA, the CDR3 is TGTGCCAGCAGAAGGGAGGGGGTCGACGAGCAGTACTTC. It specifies CASRREGVDEQYF.

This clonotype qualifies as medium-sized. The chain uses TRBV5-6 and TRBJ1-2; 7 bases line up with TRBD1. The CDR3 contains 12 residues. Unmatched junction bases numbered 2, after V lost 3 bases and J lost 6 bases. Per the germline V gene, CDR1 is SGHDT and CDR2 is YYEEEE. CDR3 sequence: CASSYRGHGYTF. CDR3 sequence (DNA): TGTGCCAGCAGCTACAGGGGACATGGCTACACCTTC.

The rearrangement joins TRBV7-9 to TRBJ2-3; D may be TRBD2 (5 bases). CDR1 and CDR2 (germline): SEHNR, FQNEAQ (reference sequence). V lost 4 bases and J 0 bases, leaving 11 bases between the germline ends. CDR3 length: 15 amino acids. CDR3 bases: TGTGCCAGCAGCTCCGGACTCCTGAGCACAGATACGCAGTATTTT. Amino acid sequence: CASSSGLLSTDTQYF.

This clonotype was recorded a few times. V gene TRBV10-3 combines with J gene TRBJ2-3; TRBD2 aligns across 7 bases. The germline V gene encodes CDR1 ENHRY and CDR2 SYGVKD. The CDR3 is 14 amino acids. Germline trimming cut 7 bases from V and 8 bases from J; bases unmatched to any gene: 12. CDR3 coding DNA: TGTGCCATCACGAATACGGCGGGGGATGCTACGCAGTATTTT. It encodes CAITNTAGDATQYF.

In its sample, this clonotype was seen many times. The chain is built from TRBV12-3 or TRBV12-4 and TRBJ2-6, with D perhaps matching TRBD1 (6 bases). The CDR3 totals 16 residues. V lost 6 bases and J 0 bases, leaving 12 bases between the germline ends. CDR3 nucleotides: TGTGCCAGCAGGCCTACAGGGAGCTCTGGGGCCAACGTCCTGACTTTC. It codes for CASRPTGSSGANVLTF.

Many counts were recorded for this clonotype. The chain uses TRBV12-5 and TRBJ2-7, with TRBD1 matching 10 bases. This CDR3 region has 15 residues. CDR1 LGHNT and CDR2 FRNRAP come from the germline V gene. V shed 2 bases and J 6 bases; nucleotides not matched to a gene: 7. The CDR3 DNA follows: TGTGCTAGTGGTTTGTTAGGACAGGGGGTCCGCGAGCAGTACTTC. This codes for CASGLLGQGVREQYF.

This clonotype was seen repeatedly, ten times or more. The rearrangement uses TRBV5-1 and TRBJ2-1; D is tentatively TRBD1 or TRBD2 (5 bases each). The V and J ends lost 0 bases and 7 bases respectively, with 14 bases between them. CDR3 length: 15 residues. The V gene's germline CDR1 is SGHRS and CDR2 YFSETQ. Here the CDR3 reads CASSLDRGPRNEQFF. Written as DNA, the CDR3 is TGCGCCAGCAGCTTGGATAGGGGACCCCGAAATGAGCAGTTCTTC.

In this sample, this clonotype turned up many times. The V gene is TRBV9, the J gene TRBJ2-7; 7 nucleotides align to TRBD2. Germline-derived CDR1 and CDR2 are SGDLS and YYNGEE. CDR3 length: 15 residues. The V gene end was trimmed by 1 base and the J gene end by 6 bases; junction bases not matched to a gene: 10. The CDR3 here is CASSVSSAGVGEQYF. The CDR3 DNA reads TGTGCCAGCAGCGTAAGTTCCGCGGGGGTTGGCGAGCAGTACTTC.

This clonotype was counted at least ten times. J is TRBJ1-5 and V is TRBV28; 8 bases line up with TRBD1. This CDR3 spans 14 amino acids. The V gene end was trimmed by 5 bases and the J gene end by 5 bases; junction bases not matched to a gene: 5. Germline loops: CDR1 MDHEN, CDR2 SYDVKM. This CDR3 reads CASSLGQGHQPQHF. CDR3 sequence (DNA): TGTGCCAGCAGTCTCGGACAGGGACATCAGCCCCAGCATTTT.

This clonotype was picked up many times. CDR3 in amino acids: CAISDGGGGVGNEQFF. CDR3 bases: TGTGCCATCAGTGATGGGGGGGGCGGGGTCGGCAATGAGCAGTTCTTC. The chain carries TRBV10-3 and TRBJ2-1; D perhaps matches TRBD2 (7 bases). V was cut by 3 bases and J by 6 bases, with 18 bases left in between. The germline V gene has CDR1 ENHRY and CDR2 SYGVKD. CDR3 length: 16 amino acids.

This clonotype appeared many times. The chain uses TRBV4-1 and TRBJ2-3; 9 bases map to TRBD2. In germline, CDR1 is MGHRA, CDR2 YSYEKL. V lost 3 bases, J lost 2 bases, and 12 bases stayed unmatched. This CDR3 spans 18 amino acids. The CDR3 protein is CASSQQDLAGKLTDTQYF. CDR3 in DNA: TGCGCCAGCAGCCAGCAGGATCTAGCGGGGAAACTCACAGATACGCAGTATTTT.

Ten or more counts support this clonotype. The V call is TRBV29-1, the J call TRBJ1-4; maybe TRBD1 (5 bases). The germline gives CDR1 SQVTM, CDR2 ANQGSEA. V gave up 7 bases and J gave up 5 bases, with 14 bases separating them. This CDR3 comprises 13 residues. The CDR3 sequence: CSGVMTDNEKLFF. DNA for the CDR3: TGCAGCGGGGTGATGACAGACAATGAAAAACTGTTTTTT.

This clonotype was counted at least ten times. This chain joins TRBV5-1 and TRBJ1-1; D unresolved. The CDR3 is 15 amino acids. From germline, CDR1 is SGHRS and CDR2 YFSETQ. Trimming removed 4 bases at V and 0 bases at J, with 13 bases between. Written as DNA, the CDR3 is TGCGCCAGCAGCCCCCAAGGGCCGTTGAACACTGAAGCTTTCTTT. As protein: CASSPQGPLNTEAFF.

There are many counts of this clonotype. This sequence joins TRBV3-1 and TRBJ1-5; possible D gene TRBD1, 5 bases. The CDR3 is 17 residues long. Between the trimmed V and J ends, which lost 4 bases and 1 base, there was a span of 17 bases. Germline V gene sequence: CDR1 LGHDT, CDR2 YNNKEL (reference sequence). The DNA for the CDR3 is TGTGCCAGCAGCCTTGGGGGAGGGGCGCGGAGCAATCAGCCCCAGCATTTT. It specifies CASSLGGGARSNQPQHF. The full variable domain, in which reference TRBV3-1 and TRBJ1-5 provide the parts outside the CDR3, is DTAVSQTPKYLVTQMGNDKSIKCEQNLGHDTMYWYKQDSKKFLKIMFSYNNKELIINETVPNRFSPKSPDKAHLNLHINSLELGDSAVYFCASSLGGGARSNQPQHFGDGTRLSIL.

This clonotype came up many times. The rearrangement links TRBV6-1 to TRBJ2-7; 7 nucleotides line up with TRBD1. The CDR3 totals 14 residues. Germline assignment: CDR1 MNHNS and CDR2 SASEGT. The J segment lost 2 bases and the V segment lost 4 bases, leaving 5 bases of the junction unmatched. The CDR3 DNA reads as TGTGCCAGCAGTGCTCGACAGGGACCCTACGAGCAGTACTTC. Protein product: CASSARQGPYEQYF.

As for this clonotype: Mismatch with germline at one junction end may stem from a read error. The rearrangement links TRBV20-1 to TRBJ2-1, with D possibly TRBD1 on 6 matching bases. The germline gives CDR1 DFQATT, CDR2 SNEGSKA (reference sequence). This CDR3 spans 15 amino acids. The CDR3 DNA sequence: TGCAGTTCTAGAGGAATCGCAGGGGCCTACAATGAGCAGTTCTTC. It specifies CSSRGIAGAYNEQFF.